This paragraph reports one T cell receptor (beta chain). The target of this receptor is not known. Per-base quality was not reported, and no clone a single base away is much larger than it. Separate from the roughly 630-subject first cohort, the validation cohort of roughly 110 subjects was the group to which the donors belonged. A distance of 14 bases separates the germline ends of V and J, which lose 6 bases and 2 bases respectively. Reading from cysteine to phenylalanine, the CDR3 counts 14 amino acids. The entry retains the CDR3 DNA only, 42 bases that are in frame from base 1. The germline V gene encodes CDR1 MNHNS and CDR2 SASEGT. Libraries were constructed by the immunoSEQ multiplex PCR assay. Regarding the original processing steps: A statistical classification framework was built for diagnosing cytomegalovirus status from the catalog of TCR beta chain sequences. TCRdb took over this immuneACCESS table, retaining in-frame rearrangements with V and J assigned. Such tables are incomplete; in checked studies, under half of the missing clones stem from an unresolved V gene, and the remainder is unexplained. V, J and clone size derive from that table, while D and trimming were established from the DNA sequence. Recorded for this sample are under 200,000 clones; 86% of them occurred a single time. The top ten clones comprise 2% to 2.5% of the sample.

The sample originates from a study of cytomegalovirus exposure and HLA in healthy donors listed by TCRdb under 2017. A note on the overall study: The 500 to 800 repertoires of the first cohort and the 110 or so validation repertoires were produced on the same platform, according to a later analysis. The study aimed to test whether signatures of past pathogen exposure could be identified by cataloging public T cell receptors. The study combined high-throughput TCR immunosequencing, statistical association of individual TCRs with disease status, and machine learning to predict cytomegalovirus infection status. In addition to the first cohort of 666 subjects, a separate validation cohort of under 150 different subjects was used.

Overall study outcomes, separate from this receptor: A few of the identified cytomegalovirus-associated TCR beta chains were confirmed in vitro to be specific for cytomegalovirus antigens. A later analysis had no HLA typing for the validation cohort, so co-occurrence there was scored across all 110 or so repertoires. Subsequent analysis determined that TCRs grouped into clusters in the first cohort also showed a tendency toward co-occurrence across the roughly 110 validation repertoires, and 90% to 95% of cluster scores exceeded 0. It was suggested by the authors that the approach could potentially be generalized to other disease states and immunological phenotypes. The study listed 170 or so TCR beta chains as associated with cytomegalovirus. Most TCR sequences were seen in very few donors, while some public TCRs were found in many individuals. The classifier was reported to diagnose cytomegalovirus status with high specificity and sensitivity in both the original cohort and the validation cohort.

This receptor was identified in a woman aged 18-30 years in good health and CMV-seronegative. Material for sequencing was PBMCs. The sequence links TRBV6-1 to TRBJ2-7; TRBD1 could be the D gene, as 5 bases match. The CDR3: CASRYYWGAYEQYF. DNA sequence: TGTGCCAGCAGATATTACTGGGGCGCCTACGAGCAGTACTTC.